These T cell receptor beta chains were read from a single sample in a study of T cells in Graves' hyperthyroidism and ophthalmopathy. TCRdb used MiXCR to reprocess the multiplex PCR reads, holding one entry per CDR3 protein. Seen here are 250,000 to 400,000 distinct CDR3 sequences, roughly 13% observed once, and the top ten hold 30% to 35%. Sequenced sample: blood. Source of these receptors: a woman in her thirties or forties with Graves' ophthalmopathy. The CDR3 runs from the conserved cysteine through the conserved F or W. The D gene is left open where the match is weak. Clone size is not always given. Where it is, it says once, few, many or a class for expanded clones.

v_gene	j_gene	abundance	len	d_gene	CDR3nt	CDR3aa
TRBV20-1	TRBJ1-5	few	15	TRBD1	TGCAGTGCTAGCGAGTGGGACAGCATCAATCAGCCCCAGCATTTT	CSASEWDSINQPQHF
TRBV2	TRBJ2-7	many	13	-	TGTGCCACGAGCCTCGGGGTCCTTTACGAGCAGTACTTC	CATSLGVLYEQYF
TRBV19	TRBJ1-5	few	18	-	TGTGCCAGTAGTATAACGGGCCTGGGATCCTATAGCAATCAGCCCCAGCATTTT	CASSITGLGSYSNQPQHF
TRBV27	TRBJ2-1	-	15	-	TGTGCCAGCAGTTTTGGGGGGGGCTTCTACAATGAGCAGTTCTTC	CASSFGGGFYNEQFF
TRBV24-1	TRBJ1-1	few	15	-	TGTGCCACCAGTCCGGGGTCGGGGTTGAGCACTGAAGCTTTCTTT	CATSPGSGLSTEAFF
TRBV6-1	TRBJ2-1	many	16	-	TGTGCCAGCAGTGAAGCCGTCGGACGGGCCTACAATGAGCAGTTCTTC	CASSEAVGRAYNEQFF
TRBV7-9	TRBJ1-2	many	14	-	TGTGCCAGCAGCTTCACAGGGATCAACTATGGCTACACCTTC	CASSFTGINYGYTF
TRBV18	TRBJ1-5	few	14	-	TGTGCCAGCTCACCAAATAGAAGCAATCAGCCCCAGCATTTT	CASSPNRSNQPQHF
TRBV20-1	TRBJ2-5	many	13	-	TGCAGTCTAGAGGGGCAGGGTGGAGAGACCCAGTACTTC	CSLEGQGGETQYF
TRBV24-1	TRBJ2-5	-	14	-	TGTGCCACCAGCCAATCGGGACATCAAGAGACCCAGTACTTC	CATSQSGHQETQYF
TRBV5-5	TRBJ2-3	-	14	-	TGTGCCAGCAGCGTTGACAGGAGCACAGATACGCAGTATTTT	CASSVDRSTDTQYF
TRBV6-1	TRBJ1-5	few	14	-	TGTGCCAGCAGTCGGCATCTTAGCAATCAGCCCCAGCATTTT	CASSRHLSNQPQHF
TRBV6-1	TRBJ2-7	many	18	-	TGTGCCAGCAGTTCGAATAGAAGGGTGATGGACCGCCTAAGGGAGCAGTACTTC	CASSSNRRVMDRLREQYF
TRBV2	TRBJ2-3	many	15	-	TGTGCCAGCAGTGAGGGATGGTCGGGGGCAGATACGCAGTATTTT	CASSEGWSGADTQYF
TRBV19	TRBJ2-1	few	14	TRBD2	TGTGCCAGTAAATGGACTAGCGGGATGGATGAGCAGTTCTTC	CASKWTSGMDEQFF
TRBV3-1	TRBJ2-7	-	17	-	TGTGCCAGCAGCCCGTGGGGGATTGGGGGGAGAACCTACGAGCAGTACTTC	CASSPWGIGGRTYEQYF
TRBV13	TRBJ2-5	many	15	-	TGTGCCAGCAGCAGAGGACCCGGCAGCGAGGAGACCCAGTACTTC	CASSRGPGSEETQYF
TRBV29-1	TRBJ1-2	-	15	-	TGCAGCGTTGAAGTCCCCGATTTGGCCGGCTATGGCTACACCTTC	CSVEVPDLAGYGYTF
TRBV20-1	TRBJ2-3	few	13	TRBD2	TGCAGTGCCATCCGGGGGGACACAGATACGCAGTATTTT	CSAIRGDTDTQYF
TRBV18	TRBJ2-7	few	14	-	TGTGCCAGCTCACCGCTTCCTACGACCTACGAGCAGTACTTC	CASSPLPTTYEQYF
TRBV20-1	TRBJ1-1	many	13	-	TGCAGTGCTAGCAACCCCGCGAACACTGAAGCTTTCTTT	CSASNPANTEAFF
TRBV20-1	TRBJ2-1	many	14	TRBD1	TGCAGTGCCAACGGACAGGGTCTCTACAATGAGCAGTTCTTC	CSANGQGLYNEQFF
TRBV6-5	TRBJ2-2	-	15	-	TGTGCCAGCAGTTACATGGGGACCGTCACCGGGGAGCTGTTTTTT	CASSYMGTVTGELFF
TRBV2	TRBJ1-3	-	17	-	TGTGCCAGCAGTGAAGAAGGTGTGTCATACTCTGGAAACACCATATATTTT	CASSEEGVSYSGNTIYF
TRBV24-1	TRBJ2-1	-	18	-	TGTGCCACCAGTGACCCCCGAGCGTCGGGTAGTCCCTACAATGAGCAGTTCTTC	CATSDPRASGSPYNEQFF
TRBV2	TRBJ2-3	-	14	-	TGTGCCAGCAGTGGGAGCGCTGGCACAGATACGCAGTATTTT	CASSGSAGTDTQYF
TRBV28	TRBJ2-7	many	12	TRBD2	TGTGCCAGCAGTTTTGGCGGGGGCGAGCAGTACTTC	CASSFGGGEQYF
TRBV5-1	TRBJ2-1	-	15	-	TGCGCCAGCAGCTTGGGAGCAGGGCGGGTCAATGAGCAGTTCTTC	CASSLGAGRVNEQFF
TRBV19	TRBJ1-5	many	14	-	TGTGCCAGTAGAAGGACGGTTAGCAATCAGCCCCAGCATTTT	CASRRTVSNQPQHF
TRBV24-1	TRBJ2-1	few	14	-	TGTGCCACCAGTGATTTGGGGGCGAGCAATGAGCAGTTCTTC	CATSDLGASNEQFF
TRBV29-1	TRBJ2-2	few	15	-	TGCAGCGTTGAAGGGGGGCCCTCGAACACCGGGGAGCTGTTTTTT	CSVEGGPSNTGELFF
TRBV19	TRBJ2-2	many	14	-	TGTGCCAGTAGTATATCCGGGAACACCGGGGAGCTGTTTTTT	CASSISGNTGELFF
TRBV3-1	TRBJ2-2	-	16	-	TGTGCCAGCAGCACTCGGACTACCAGCTCTACCGGGGAGCTGTTTTTT	CASSTRTTSSTGELFF
TRBV30	TRBJ2-3	few	13	-	TGTGCACGGTCTGAGGGAGGCACAGATACGCAGTATTTT	CARSEGGTDTQYF
TRBV19	TRBJ1-1	few	12	-	TGTGCCAGCGGGATACAGGGAGCTGAAGCTTTCTTT	CASGIQGAEAFF
TRBV20-1	TRBJ2-3	-	15	TRBD2	TGCAGTGCTAGGCTGACGGGAGGTCGCAGAGATACGCAGTATTTT	CSARLTGGRRDTQYF
TRBV10-3	TRBJ2-5	many	16	-	TGTGCCATCAGTGAGTCTCTTGACAGTGTTCAATCGACCCAGTACTTC	CAISESLDSVQSTQYF
TRBV7-2	TRBJ1-2	many	12	-	TGTGCCAGCAGCCAGAGAAACTATGGCTACACCTTC	CASSQRNYGYTF
TRBV7-8	TRBJ2-1	-	16	TRBD2	TGTGCCAGCAGCCCTGGGGTAGCGGGGGGTATAGATGAGCAGTTCTTC	CASSPGVAGGIDEQFF
TRBV27	TRBJ2-5	-	14	TRBD2	TGTGCCAGCAGTTGGGGGGGTCGGCAAGAGACCCAGTACTTC	CASSWGGRQETQYF
TRBV5-6	TRBJ1-2	-	13	-	TGTGCCAGCAGCTTGGGGCATCCATATGGCTACACCTTC	CASSLGHPYGYTF
TRBV18	TRBJ2-1	-	17	TRBD2	TGTGCCAGCTCACCACCGGACCGGGGGGTTCTTGGGAATGAGCAGTTCTTC	CASSPPDRGVLGNEQFF
TRBV16	TRBJ1-3	many	16	TRBD1	TGTGCCAGCAGCCAAACGACAGGGACCGGGGGAAACACCATATATTTT	CASSQTTGTGGNTIYF
TRBV28	TRBJ1-2	many	12	-	TGTGCCATCACAGGCGGACAGCGGGGCTACACCTTC	CAITGGQRGYTF
TRBV5-5	TRBJ1-1	many	16	-	TGTGCCAGCAGCCCCGTTGGGATACAGGGAAACACTGAAGCTTTCTTT	CASSPVGIQGNTEAFF
TRBV29-1	TRBJ1-2	-	13	-	TGCAGCGCCACCCACGTAGTTCCCCCTGGCTACACCTTC	CSATHVVPPGYTF
TRBV7-9	TRBJ2-2	few	14	-	TGTGCCAGCAGCTTAGTTCGGGGCGCCGGGGAGCTGTTTTTT	CASSLVRGAGELFF
TRBV20-1	TRBJ2-1	many	14	-	TGCAGTGCTAGACTGCCTAGCTGGAAGGGGGAGCAGTTCTTC	CSARLPSWKGEQFF